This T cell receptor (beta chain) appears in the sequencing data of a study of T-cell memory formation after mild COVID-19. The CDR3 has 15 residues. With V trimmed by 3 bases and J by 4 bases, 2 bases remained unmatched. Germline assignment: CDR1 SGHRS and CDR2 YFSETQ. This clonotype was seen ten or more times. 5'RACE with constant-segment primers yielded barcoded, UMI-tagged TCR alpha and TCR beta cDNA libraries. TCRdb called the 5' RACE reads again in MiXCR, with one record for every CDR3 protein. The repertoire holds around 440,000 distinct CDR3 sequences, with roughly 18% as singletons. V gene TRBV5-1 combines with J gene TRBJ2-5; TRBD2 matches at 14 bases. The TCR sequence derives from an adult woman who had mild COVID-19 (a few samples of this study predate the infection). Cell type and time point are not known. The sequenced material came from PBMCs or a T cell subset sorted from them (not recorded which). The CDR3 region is CASSSGLAGVETQYF. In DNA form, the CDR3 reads TGCGCCAGCAGCTCGGGACTAGCGGGAGTAGAGACCCAGTACTTC.